This record covers a single T cell receptor (beta chain). The antigen is unknown. This entry belongs to a study of cytomegalovirus exposure and HLA in healthy donors. Study outcomes and limitations: A few CMV-associated chains were confirmed in vitro to be specific for CMV antigens. The majority of TCR sequences were rare, yet some public TCRs appeared in many donors. Researchers catalogued around 150 TCR beta chains as cytomegalovirus-associated.

From germline, CDR1 is DFQATT and CDR2 SNEGSKA (reference sequence). The CDR3 contains 11 residues. Here immunoSEQ multiplex PCR was the method, and the copy in TCRdb shows in-frame clones only, minus some. The sample contains some 170,000 clones, nearly 90% of which appear only once. This receptor was identified in a woman aged 18-29 years in good health and CMV-seropositive. The gene calls are TRBV20-1 and TRBJ2-5; TRBD2 might be the D (5 bases). Sequenced material: PBMCs. CDR3 residues: CSTYGKETQYF. CDR3 DNA: TGCAGCACCTACGGGAAAGAGACCCAGTACTTC.